Each of the 16 T cell receptor beta chains below was sequenced from the same sample in a study of regulatory T cells in long-lasting Graves disease (dated by TCRdb to the early 2020s). The sample's time point, from its label and the paper: newly diagnosed GD, antithyroid drugs for less than 3 months. RNA was extracted from PBMCs in TRIzol for both TCR sequencing and RNA sequencing. Libraries were constructed by multiplex PCR. The listed sequencing device is Illumina HiSeq 4000. To build TCR beta libraries, CDR3 regions were amplified by Arm-PCR using iRepertoire HTBI primers. The public reads were reanalyzed by TCRdb: fastp trimming at Q25, MiXCR alignment, in-frame beta chains only. Each CDR3 protein appears once, grouped with its most common genes and DNA. This sample lists about 440,000 distinct CDR3 sequences; under 15% were detected once. The top ten clonotypes cover over 15% of the sample. These same data were also listed under a study on T cells in Graves' hyperthyroidism and ophthalmopathy.

The input for sequencing was peripheral blood mononuclear cells (PBMCs), taken at new diagnosis, from a patient treated with antithyroid drugs. The receptors were gathered from a woman in her 30s with Graves disease. Donor details come from another sample of the same person, matched by shared clones.

This clonotype was detected ten times or more. V usage is TRBV5-1 and J usage is TRBJ1-6; D is uncertain. V lost 5 bases, J lost 6 bases, and 9 bases lay in between. The CDR3 consists of 13 residues. From germline, CDR1 is SGHRS and CDR2 YFSETQ. The CDR3 nucleotides read TGCGCCAGCAGGGCAGAAAGTAATTCACCCCTCCACTTT. The encoded protein is CASRAESNSPLHF.

The sample holds a few counts of this clonotype. An end of the junction does not agree with germline; a read error may underlie this. CDR3 in amino acids: CTSSRGDRGLNEQFF. The DNA of the CDR3 is TGCACCAGCAGCCGCGGGGACAGGGGGTTGAATGAGCAGTTCTTC. This sequence joins TRBV5-1 and TRBJ2-1; 11 bases are shared with TRBD1. The length of the CDR3 is 15 residues. CDR1 is SGHRS, CDR2 YFSETQ, per germline.

This clonotype was picked up a small number of times. One end of the junction is discordant with germline, which a read error may explain. DNA of the CDR3: TGCGCCAGTACAGGGACCTCTGGGGCCGACGTCCTGACTTTC. Residues: CASTGTSGADVLTF. J is TRBJ2-6 and V is TRBV5-1, with TRBD1 as a possible D gene (6 bases). Germline V gene sequence: CDR1 SGHRS, CDR2 YFSETQ. This CDR3 comprises 14 residues.

This clonotype was recorded a few times. The gene calls are TRBV20-1 and TRBJ2-3; the match to TRBD2 covers 12 bases. The ends lost 4 bases at V and 6 bases at J; junction bases unmatched: 8. CDR3 length: 15 amino acids. The germline V gene has CDR1 DFQATT and CDR2 SNEGSKA (reference sequence). This CDR3 reads CSATRLAGDLDTQYF. The CDR3 nucleotides read TGCAGTGCTACACGACTAGCGGGAGATTTGGATACGCAGTATTTT.

This chain connects TRBV11-1 to TRBJ2-7, with D maybe TRBD1 (6 bases). Per the germline V gene, CDR1 is SGHAT and CDR2 is FQDESV (reference sequence). CDR3 length: 14 amino acids. V was pared by 5 bases and J by 3 bases, with 14 bases between. The CDR3 spells CASSPRTVNYEQYF. The CDR3 DNA follows: TGTGCCAGCAGCCCACGGACAGTCAACTACGAGCAGTACTTC. The whole variable domain, remainder taken from reference TRBV11-1 and TRBJ2-7, is EAEVAQSPRYKITEKSQAVAFWCDPISGHATLYWYRQILGQGPELLVQFQDESVVDDSQLPKDRFSAERLKGVDSTLKIQPAELGDSAMYLCASSPRTVNYEQYFGPGTRLTVT.

The CDR3 region has the DNA TGTGCCAGCTCACAGGCGGACAGCTCCTACGAGCAGTACTTC. It specifies CASSQADSSYEQYF. The chain recombines TRBV18 with TRBJ2-7, with a tentative D call TRBD1 (6 bases). This CDR3 comprises 14 residues. The germline CDR1 and CDR2 sequences are KGHSH and LQKENI. Trimming pared 4 bases from V and 0 bases from J, leaving 10 bases between.

The table lists this clonotype with a few counts. The chain couples TRBV5-4 to TRBJ2-3; D might be TRBD2 (5 bases). Trimming stripped 4 bases from V and 2 bases from J, with 17 bases between. The CDR3 has 16 amino acids. Germline V gene lookup returns CDR1 SGHNT and CDR2 YYREEE (reference sequence). Written as DNA, the CDR3 is TGTGCCAGCAGCCCAGTTGGGAGCGGCTACACAGATACGCAGTATTTT. As protein: CASSPVGSGYTDTQYF.

This clonotype was counted ten times or more. This chain uses TRBV2 with TRBJ2-5, with D possibly matching TRBD2 (6 bases). The CDR3 has 14 residues. Germline CDR1 is SNHLY and CDR2 is FYNNEI. The V end was cut by 5 bases, the J end by 5 bases, with 15 bases between. In DNA, the CDR3 is TGTGCCAGCAGTCCCGGGAGCCAGGCGGAGACCCAGTACTTC. Translating it yields CASSPGSQAETQYF.

This clonotype occurred many times. The chain links TRBV20-1 to TRBJ2-3; D unclear. Trimming shortened V by 6 bases and J by 7 bases, and 11 bases separated the two germline ends. The germline V gene encodes CDR1 DFQATT and CDR2 SNEGSKA (reference sequence). The CDR3 runs to 11 residues. The CDR3 loop is CSAKPEYTQYF. The CDR3 nucleotides read TGCAGTGCCAAGCCCGAATATACGCAGTATTTT.

This clonotype was counted ten times or more. The chain recombines TRBV5-1 with TRBJ2-1; 11 bases are shared with TRBD2. The V segment lost 4 bases and the J segment 0 bases; nucleotides outside the gene matches: 3. Germline loops: CDR1 SGHRS, CDR2 YFSETQ. CDR3 length: 16 amino acids. The CDR3 sequence: CASSTGLADSYNEQFF. For the CDR3, the DNA is TGCGCCAGCAGCACGGGACTAGCGGACTCCTACAATGAGCAGTTCTTC.

About this clonotype: A read error may explain this, as a much larger clone is one base away. The genes are TRBV6-2 or TRBV6-3 and TRBJ1-1; D not resolved. The length of the CDR3 is 14 residues. Germline loops: CDR1 MNHEY, CDR2 SVGEGT. CDR3 bases: TGTGCCAGCAGTGAAAGGGTCGGGAACACTGGAGCTTTCTTT. This codes for CASSERVGNTGAFF.

The chain is built from TRBV3-1 and TRBJ1-5; no reliable D call. V was clipped by 4 bases and J by 7 bases, with 17 bases between them. CDR3 size: 15 residues. Germline CDR1 reads LGHDT; CDR2 reads YNNKEL (reference sequence). This CDR3 is CASSPTPLSHQPQHF. The CDR3, as DNA: TGTGCCAGCAGCCCCACCCCCCTTTCCCACCAGCCCCAGCATTTT.

This clonotype came up a few times. A much bigger clone sits one base away, suggesting this may be a read error. V is TRBV10-3 and J is TRBJ1-2; TRBD1 aligns across 9 bases. The length of the CDR3 is 14 residues. Germline assignment: CDR1 ENHRY and CDR2 SYGVKD. CDR3 nucleotide sequence: TGTACCATCAGTAGGGACAGGGACGATTATGGCTACACCTTC. As protein: CTISRDRDDYGYTF.

This clonotype was counted many times. This chain connects TRBV20-1 to TRBJ2-5; D may be TRBD2 (7 bases). The CDR3 sequence is 15 residues long. Germline V gives CDR1 DFQATT, CDR2 SNEGSKA (reference sequence). Between the trimmed V and J ends, which lost 3 bases and 4 bases, there was a span of 18 bases. CDR3 in DNA: TGCAGTGCTAGCCCGGCCGAGGGGGGGAGAGAGACCCAGTACTTC. This codes for CSASPAEGGRETQYF.

The gene calls are TRBV11-1 and TRBJ2-2, with 7 bases that match TRBD1. Germline V gene data show CDR1 as SGHAT and CDR2 as FQDESV (reference sequence). Trimming cost V 4 bases and J 6 bases; bases outside gene matches: 14. The CDR3 has 17 amino acids. CDR3 loop: CASSSNRGPAQPGELFF. The DNA for the CDR3 is TGTGCCAGCAGCTCCAACAGGGGCCCCGCACAGCCCGGGGAGCTGTTTTTT.

This clonotype was seen only a few times. This chain joins TRBV25-1 and TRBJ1-2, with 10 bases lining up with TRBD1. CDR1 MGHDK and CDR2 SYGVNS come from the germline V gene. With 6 bases clipped from V and 1 base from J, the junction kept 5 bases outside the gene matches. This CDR3 comprises 15 residues. The DNA of the CDR3 is TGTGCCAGCAGAGGGCGGACAGGGGGTAACTATGGCTACACCTTC. Translating it yields CASRGRTGGNYGYTF.